These 14 T cell receptor beta chains were sequenced from one sample in a study of Graves' ophthalmopathy and Graves' hyperthyroidism. Investigators amplified TCR beta CDR3 regions from RNA transcripts. Scientists carried out first-round RT-PCR using HTBI primers and then a second-round multiplex PCR. TCRdb analysed the multiplex PCR reads with MiXCR anew, one entry per CDR3 protein. The sample has 500,000 to 700,000 distinct CDR3 sequences, 22% seen once. Sample: peripheral blood. Source of these receptors: a woman aged 18 to 35 with stable Graves' hyperthyroidism. Some clones in this sample may be carry-over from other donors' samples.

The chain employs TRBV7-2 and TRBJ2-7; no firm D call. The ends were cut back, 5 bases at V and 2 bases at J, with 10 bases in the middle. The CDR3 has 13 residues. Looked up from germline, CDR1 is SGHTA and CDR2 is FQGNSA. This CDR3 is CASSEVRAYEQYF. In DNA, the CDR3 is TGTGCCAGCAGCGAAGTAAGAGCCTACGAGCAGTACTTC.

Details on this clonotype: A much larger clone is a single base away; this may be a read error. V is TRBV20-1 and J is TRBJ1-1; D unresolved. Trimming left V 0 bases short and J 10 bases short, with 9 bases between. Germline values: CDR1 DFQATT, CDR2 SNEGSKA (reference sequence). The CDR3 covers 11 residues. This CDR3 reads CSARDWEGAFF. The CDR3 DNA follows: TGCAGTGCTAGAGATTGGGAGGGAGCTTTCTTT.

V is TRBV11-1 and J is TRBJ2-5; 16 bases agree with TRBD2. This CDR3 contains 18 residues. J was trimmed by 4 bases and V by 5 bases; bases with no gene match: 10. In germline, CDR1 is SGHAT, CDR2 FQDESV (reference sequence). CDR3 sequence (DNA): TGTGCCAGCAGCCCCGGGACTAGCGGGAGGGCCGGCGGAGAGACCCAGTACTTC. Encoded protein: CASSPGTSGRAGGETQYF.

This clonotype was found a few times. The chain joins TRBV30 to TRBJ1-6; maybe TRBD1 (5 bases). The CDR3 is 14 residues long. CDR1 GTSNPN and CDR2 SVGIG come from the germline V gene (reference sequence). Trimming shortened V by 2 bases and J by 5 bases, and 10 bases separated the two germline ends. The CDR3 DNA follows: TGTGCCTGGAGTCGAGACAGAAATAATTCACCCCTCCACTTT. Translated: CAWSRDRNNSPLHF.

This clonotype was counted many times. V gene TRBV2 combines with J gene TRBJ1-5; possible D gene TRBD1, 5 bases. The V gene's germline CDR1 is SNHLY and CDR2 FYNNEI. The CDR3 is 15 residues long. V was clipped by 1 base and J by 6 bases, with 13 bases between them. CDR3 nucleotide sequence: TGTGCCAGCAGTGAAGTGTCATTTAGGGGTCAGCCCCAGCATTTT. Its protein is CASSEVSFRGQPQHF.

This rearrangement joins TRBV11-2 to TRBJ1-1; 10 bases agree with TRBD1. Germline CDR1 reads SGHAT; CDR2 reads FQNNGV. This CDR3 spans 16 amino acids. Losses at the gene ends were 7 bases for V and 3 bases for J; bases not matched to a gene: 11. The CDR3 bases are TGTGCCAGCATGACAGGGGGCATGGCGGGGCACACTGAAGCTTTCTTT. Translated: CASMTGGMAGHTEAFF. Full variable domain (outside the CDR3, taken from reference TRBV11-2 and TRBJ1-1): EAGVAQSPRYKIIEKRQSVAFWCNPISGHATLYWYQQILGQGPKLLIQFQNNGVVDDSQLPKDRFSAERLKGVDSTLKIQPAKLEDSAVYLCASMTGGMAGHTEAFFGQGTRLTVV.

On this clonotype: Given a much more abundant clone one base away, this may be a read error. This is likely a read error, given that the CDR3 carries no conserved phenylalanine or tryptophan at its end. The V call is TRBV6-1, the J call TRBJ1-1; no firm D call. This CDR3 is built from 15 residues. CDR1 and CDR2 (germline): MNHNS, SASEGT. With 5 bases removed from V and 1 base from J, the gap between germline ends came to 14 bases. CDR3 protein: CASSPLQTSNTEAFY. The DNA of the CDR3 is TGTGCCAGCAGTCCACTACAAACTTCGAACACTGAAGCTTTCTAT.

The gene calls are TRBV12-3 or TRBV12-4 and TRBJ2-7; 10 bases line up with TRBD2. The junction had 8 bases not matched to a gene; V was cut back by 6 bases and J by 3 bases. The CDR3 extends over 15 amino acids. CDR3 DNA: TGTGCCAGCAGCCACGGACTAGCGGTACTCTACGAGCAGTACTTC. Translated: CASSHGLAVLYEQYF.

The rearrangement links TRBV20-1 to TRBJ1-5; D possibly corresponds to TRBD1 (5 bases). V lost 4 bases, J lost 3 bases, and 19 bases lay in between. In germline, CDR1 is DFQATT, CDR2 SNEGSKA (reference sequence). The CDR3 has 16 amino acids. Here the CDR3 reads CSAKSHFGGTNQPQHF. CDR3 sequence (DNA): TGCAGTGCTAAATCCCACTTCGGGGGGACCAATCAGCCCCAGCATTTT.

This chain uses TRBV4-1 with TRBJ2-3, with D perhaps matching TRBD1 or TRBD2 (5 bases each). In germline, CDR1 is MGHRA, CDR2 YSYEKL. The CDR3 is 18 amino acids. With 0 bases removed from V and 2 bases from J, the gap between germline ends came to 18 bases. The CDR3 loop is CASSQDRRRDPSTDTQYF. In DNA, the CDR3 is TGCGCCAGCAGCCAAGATCGCCGCCGGGACCCATCCACAGATACGCAGTATTTT.

This rearrangement joins TRBV6-5 to TRBJ2-5; 7 positions match TRBD2. V dropped 2 bases and J dropped 5; count of bases not matched to a gene: 2. There are 13 residues in the CDR3. Germline V CDR1 and CDR2: MNHEY, SVGAGI. The CDR3, as DNA: TGTGCCAGCAGTTACCGGGGGGACGAGACCCAGTACTTC. Its translation: CASSYRGDETQYF.

Only one count was recorded for this clonotype. The chain combines TRBV9 with TRBJ2-7; a weak D match, TRBD2 (6 bases). Germline assignment: CDR1 SGDLS and CDR2 YYNGEE. The V end lost 4 bases, the J end lost 2 bases, and 16 bases lay between the germline ends. The CDR3 has 15 residues. CDR3 loop: CASSPQQEGPYEQYF. The CDR3 bases are TGTGCCAGCAGCCCTCAACAGGAGGGTCCCTACGAGCAGTACTTC.

This clonotype was observed at least ten times. The chain uses TRBV30 and TRBJ2-2; D possibly corresponds to TRBD1 (5 bases). Trimming removed 3 bases at V and 3 bases at J, with 14 bases between. CDR3 length equals 15 residues. CDR1 and CDR2 (germline): GTSNPN, SVGIG (reference sequence). The chain's CDR3 is CAWRVRTWDTGELFF. The CDR3, as DNA: TGTGCCTGGAGGGTCAGGACATGGGACACCGGGGAGCTGTTTTTT.

About this clonotype itself: A much more abundant neighbour one base away suggests this may be a read error. The V gene is TRBV27, the J gene TRBJ1-3; 8 bases match TRBD1. The CDR3 length is 17 residues. Germline CDR1 and CDR2: MNHEY and SMNVEV (reference sequence). The CDR3 sequence is CASSARTGTYRGNIIYF. CDR3 DNA sequence: TGTGCCAGCAGCGCTCGGACAGGGACGTATCGTGGAAACATCATATATTTT.